The 8 T cell receptor beta chains below come from one sample, sequenced in a study of cytomegalovirus exposure and HLA in healthy donors. Vbeta (60) and Jbeta (13) primers were used in the PCR. Produced via immunoSEQ multiplex PCR; TCRdb's table is partial and in-frame only. The sample consists of around 130,000 clones, 75% to 80% of them appearing once. Input material: PBMCs. These TCRs come from a woman in her fifties or sixties in good health and CMV-seronegative.

The chain uses TRBV28 and TRBJ2-7; D is unresolved. The CDR3 spans 10 residues. V was trimmed by 4 bases and J by 6 bases, leaving 4 bases between them. CDR1 MDHEN and CDR2 SYDVKM come from the germline V gene. The CDR3 here is CASSSREQYF. DNA of the CDR3: TGTGCCAGCAGTTCCCGCGAGCAGTACTTC.

This chain uses TRBV28 with TRBJ2-7; possible D gene TRBD2, 5 bases. The CDR3 consists of 15 residues. Germline CDR1 MDHEN, CDR2 SYDVKM. V was clipped by 1 base and J by 4 bases, with 14 bases between them. This chain's CDR3 is CASSLSGGTQYEQYF. CDR3 DNA sequence: TGTGCCAGCAGTTTATCCGGAGGCACCCAGTACGAGCAGTACTTC.

For this clone: The junction differs from germline at one of its ends, possibly a read error. The chain couples TRBV5-4 to TRBJ2-6; D gene unclear. From germline, CDR1 is SGHNT and CDR2 YYREEE (reference sequence). CDR3 length: 17 amino acids. CDR3 loop: CVSSTGGPVSGANVLTF. CDR3 nucleotides: TGTGTCAGCAGTACCGGCGGTCCCGTCTCTGGGGCCAACGTCCTGACTTTC.

The genes are TRBV5-4 and TRBJ1-2; TRBD1 is a possible D gene (5 bases). The CDR3 length is 15 residues. V was pared by 0 bases and J by 0 bases, with 9 bases between. In germline, CDR1 is SGHNT, CDR2 YYREEE (reference sequence). The DNA for the CDR3 is TGTGCCAGCAGCTTGGGACAGAATTCTAACTATGGCTACACCTTC. Amino acid sequence: CASSLGQNSNYGYTF.

This clone was seen more than once but under ten times. The chain joins TRBV2 to TRBJ1-3; D remains unclear. This CDR3 spans 14 amino acids. From germline, CDR1 is SNHLY and CDR2 FYNNEI. Trimming left V 5 bases short and J 0 bases short, with 8 bases between. CDR3: CASSFEPSGNTIYF. The CDR3 DNA reads TGTGCCAGCAGTTTCGAGCCCTCTGGAAACACCATATATTTT. Complete variable domain (other parts from reference TRBV2 and TRBJ1-3): EPEVTQTPSHQVTQMGQEVILRCVPISNHLYFYWYRQILGQKVEFLVSFYNNEISEKSEIFDDQFSVERPDGSNFTLKIRSTKLEDSAMYFCASSFEPSGNTIYFGEGSWLTVV.

CDR3 amino acids: CASSPWGTSGALTPHTQYF. CDR3 DNA sequence: TGTGCCAGCTCACCTTGGGGGACTAGCGGGGCCCTGACCCCCCATACGCAGTATTTT. V is TRBV18 and J is TRBJ2-3; TRBD2 matches 13 bases. The germline V gene has CDR1 KGHSH and CDR2 LQKENI. Trimming cost V 3 bases and J 7 bases; bases outside gene matches: 16. This CDR3 contains 19 residues.

In its sample, this clone was seen a few times. The CDR3 DNA reads TGTGCCAGCAGGCCAGGACAGGGGAGCGGTCAGCCCCAGCATTTT. Protein sequence: CASRPGQGSGQPQHF. This chain connects TRBV28 to TRBJ1-5, with TRBD1 matching 9 bases. The germline V gene encodes CDR1 MDHEN and CDR2 SYDVKM. V dropped 6 bases and J dropped 6; count of bases not matched to a gene: 9. The CDR3 loop spans 15 amino acids.

The chain couples TRBV30 to TRBJ2-5; 7 bases align to TRBD1. Per the germline V gene, CDR1 is GTSNPN and CDR2 is SVGIG (reference sequence). The junction had 2 bases not matched to a gene; V was cut back by 3 bases and J by 1 base. The CDR3 spans 13 residues. The DNA for the CDR3 is TGTGCCTGGAGCGGACAGGCCCAAGAGACCCAGTACTTC. The encoded protein is CAWSGQAQETQYF.